This TCR beta chain was captured by sequencing in a study of blood T cell repertoires in COVID-19. Across the study: Whether acute or convalescent, the COVID-19 samples came from the United States, Italy and Spain.

CDR3 length: 12 amino acids. The V gene end was trimmed by 11 bases and the J gene end by 8 bases; junction bases not matched to a gene: 10. Authors' analysis steps: Nucleated cell counts were estimated from reference gene primer amplification. Profiling relied on immunoSEQ multiplex PCR, and the TCRdb table lists in-frame clones only, not all of them. V and J calls plus clone size are reproduced from that table; the DNA served to infer D and trimming. The sample lists around 300,000 clones; roughly 90% were seen once. The sequenced material came from peripheral blood. This chain uses TRBV12-3 or TRBV12-4 with TRBJ1-2; 8 bases align to TRBD1. This sequence originates from a woman aged 25-40 years with COVID-19, enrolled during active disease. The CDR3 reads CAGGGQGQGYTF. The CDR3 region has the DNA TGTGCCGGTGGCGGACAGGGTCAAGGCTACACCTTC.